In this sample, the clone carrying this TCR beta chain turned up once. This entry belongs to a study of CD8 T cells in Susac syndrome. The germline V gene encodes CDR1 SGHDN and CDR2 FVKESK. With 8 bases removed from V and 0 bases from J, the gap between germline ends came to 20 bases. The CDR3 is made up of 16 amino acids. A quantity of roughly 0.5 to 1 ug RNA underwent reverse transcription using random hexamers. It was immunoSEQ multiplex PCR that amplified TCR beta CDR3 across 54 Vbeta and 13 Jbeta. TCRdb redid the calling of the immunoSEQ multiplex PCR reads with MiXCR, one entry per CDR3 protein. The sample consists of about 130,000 distinct CDR3 sequences, around 75% of them appearing once.

This rearrangement joins TRBV14 to TRBJ2-7, with a weak D call TRBD2 (6 bases). The origin of this receptor is a human donor with multiple sclerosis. The sample consisted of CD8+ T cells from PBMCs. The CDR3 coding sequence is TGTGCCAGCCCCACTAACCCGGGACTGAGCTCCTACGAGCAGTACGTC. Residues: CASPTNPGLSSYEQYV.